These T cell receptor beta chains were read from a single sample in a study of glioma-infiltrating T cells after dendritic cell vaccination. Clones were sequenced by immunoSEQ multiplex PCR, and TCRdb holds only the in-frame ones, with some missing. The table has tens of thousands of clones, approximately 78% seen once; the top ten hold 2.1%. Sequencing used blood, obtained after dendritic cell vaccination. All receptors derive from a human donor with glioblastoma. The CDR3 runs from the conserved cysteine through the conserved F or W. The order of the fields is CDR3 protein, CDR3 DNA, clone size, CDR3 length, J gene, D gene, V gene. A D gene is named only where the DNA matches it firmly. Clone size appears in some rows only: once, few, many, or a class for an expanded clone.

CDR3: CASSLRQFGYNEQFF
DNA: TGTGCCAGCAGCTTACGACAATTCGGCTACAATGAGCAGTTCTTC
size: -
length: 15
J: TRBJ2-1
D: -
V: TRBV7-9

CDR3: CATPGGGFPFLTGELFF
DNA: TGTGCCACACCCGGAGGCGGTTTCCCTTTTTTAACCGGGGAGCTGTTTTTT
size: -
length: 17
J: TRBJ2-2
D: -
V: TRBV4-2

CDR3: CASSPRDRASTNTEAFF
DNA: TGTGCCAGCAGTCCCCGGGACAGGGCGTCTACCAACACTGAAGCTTTCTTT
size: -
length: 17
J: TRBJ1-1
D: TRBD1
V: TRBV27

CDR3: CASSFRQGAMDIQYF
DNA: TGTGCCAGCAGCTTTCGACAGGGGGCTATGGACATTCAGTACTTC
size: -
length: 15
J: TRBJ2-4
D: TRBD1
V: TRBV5-6

CDR3: CAIKPQGASNQPQHF
DNA: TGTGCCATCAAACCACAGGGGGCTTCCAATCAGCCCCAGCATTTT
size: -
length: 15
J: TRBJ1-5
D: TRBD1
V: TRBV10-3

CDR3: CASSLVGAGTEAFF
DNA: TGTGCCAGCAGCTTAGTAGGGGCTGGCACTGAAGCTTTCTTT
size: once
length: 14
J: TRBJ1-1
D: -
V: TRBV7-2

CDR3: CASSIGGVGTDTQYF
DNA: TGTGCCAGTAGTATAGGGGGAGTTGGCACAGATACGCAGTATTTT
size: once
length: 15
J: TRBJ2-3
D: -
V: TRBV19

CDR3: CAISESGRGRAPETQYF
DNA: TGTGCCATCAGTGAGTCGGGGCGCGGGAGGGCCCCTGAGACCCAGTACTTC
size: -
length: 17
J: TRBJ2-5
D: TRBD2
V: TRBV10-3

CDR3: CASSLRGGEETQYF
DNA: TGTGCCAGCAGCTTAAGGGGGGGCGAAGAGACCCAGTACTTC
size: -
length: 14
J: TRBJ2-5
D: -
V: TRBV7-6

CDR3: CASSTNRGPQHF
DNA: TGTGCCAGCAGCACGAACAGGGGACCCCAGCATTTT
size: few
length: 12
J: TRBJ1-5
D: TRBD1
V: TRBV7-3

CDR3: CASSLEGLPRSEKLFF
DNA: TGTGCCAGCAGCTTAGAAGGTTTGCCACGGAGTGAAAAACTGTTTTTT
size: -
length: 16
J: TRBJ1-4
D: -
V: TRBV7-2

CDR3: CATSRDNTGGTGELFF
DNA: TGTGCCACCAGCAGAGATAACACGGGTGGTACCGGGGAGCTGTTTTTT
size: -
length: 16
J: TRBJ2-2
D: -
V: TRBV15

CDR3: CASSQDAGGYMYEQYF
DNA: TGTGCCAGCAGCCAAGATGCAGGGGGTTATATGTACGAGCAGTACTTC
size: -
length: 16
J: TRBJ2-7
D: TRBD1
V: TRBV14

CDR3: CASSRTGQETQYF
DNA: TGTGCCAGCAGCCGGACAGGTCAAGAGACCCAGTACTTC
size: -
length: 13
J: TRBJ2-5
D: TRBD1
V: TRBV7-9

CDR3: CASSIEGLIFDSNQPQHF
DNA: TGTGCCAGTAGTATAGAGGGACTCATATTTGATAGCAATCAGCCCCAGCATTTT
size: -
length: 18
J: TRBJ1-5
D: -
V: TRBV19

CDR3: CASSTGNLNTGELFF
DNA: TGCGCCAGCAGTACGGGGAACCTCAACACCGGGGAGCTGTTTTTT
size: -
length: 15
J: TRBJ2-2
D: -
V: TRBV10-1

CDR3: CASSDSESNEQFF
DNA: TGTGCCAGCAGTGACTCGGAGTCTAATGAGCAGTTCTTC
size: few
length: 13
J: TRBJ2-1
D: -
V: TRBV6-4

CDR3: CASNRAGDTDTQYF
DNA: TGTGCCAGCAACCGGGCGGGAGACACAGATACGCAGTATTTT
size: -
length: 14
J: TRBJ2-3
D: TRBD2
V: TRBV9

CDR3: CASSSRATGELFF
DNA: TGTGCCAGCAGCTCGCGAGCCACCGGGGAGCTGTTTTTT
size: -
length: 13
J: TRBJ2-2
D: -
V: TRBV7-7

CDR3: CASSWGDSNSGNTIYF
DNA: TGCGCCAGCAGCTGGGGGGACAGCAACTCTGGAAACACCATATATTTT
size: once
length: 16
J: TRBJ1-3
D: TRBD1
V: TRBV5-1

CDR3: CASSSRTGIFQETQYF
DNA: TGTGCCAGCAGCTCAAGGACAGGGATATTCCAAGAGACCCAGTACTTC
size: once
length: 16
J: TRBJ2-5
D: TRBD1
V: TRBV7-8

CDR3: CAWTGPNYNQPQHF
DNA: TGTGCCTGGACAGGGCCGAATTACAATCAGCCCCAGCATTTT
size: -
length: 14
J: TRBJ1-5
D: -
V: TRBV30

CDR3: CASSLTRSVRVNTEAFF
DNA: TGCGCCAGCAGCTTGACCAGAAGCGTGCGGGTGAACACTGAAGCTTTCTTT
size: -
length: 17
J: TRBJ1-1
D: -
V: TRBV5-1

CDR3: CASSQVLQVLSTSSGNTIYF
DNA: TGCGCCAGCAGCCAAGTTCTTCAGGTTCTTTCCACCAGCTCTGGAAACACCATATATTTT
size: few
length: 20
J: TRBJ1-3
D: -
V: TRBV4-1

CDR3: CASSPRQGATSYTF
DNA: TGTGCCAGCAGCCCCAGACAGGGGGCTACAAGCTACACCTTC
size: -
length: 14
J: TRBJ1-2
D: TRBD1
V: TRBV6-1

CDR3: CASSQEPGRRRGYSYNEQFF
DNA: TGCGCCAGCAGCCAAGAGCCGGGGCGCAGGCGGGGCTACTCCTACAATGAGCAGTTCTTC
size: -
length: 20
J: TRBJ2-1
D: -
V: TRBV4-1

CDR3: CAISESMGRNTGELFF
DNA: TGTGCCATCAGTGAGTCGATGGGCAGAAACACCGGGGAGCTGTTTTTT
size: -
length: 16
J: TRBJ2-2
D: -
V: TRBV10-3

CDR3: CASSRTSGSFDEQFF
DNA: TGTGCCAGCAGCAGAACTAGCGGGAGTTTCGATGAGCAGTTCTTC
size: -
length: 15
J: TRBJ2-1
D: TRBD2
V: TRBV7-3

CDR3: CASSFYSREGRYEQFF
DNA: TGTGCCAGCAGCTTCTATTCGCGGGAGGGCCGGTATGAGCAGTTCTTC
size: -
length: 16
J: TRBJ2-1
D: TRBD2
V: TRBV5-4

CDR3: CASSSPGKGAQHF
DNA: TGTGCCAGCAGTTCGCCGGGCAAGGGGGCCCAGCATTTT
size: -
length: 13
J: TRBJ1-5
D: -
V: TRBV6-5

CDR3: CASSDIPYQETQYF
DNA: TGTGCCAGCAGTGATATCCCCTACCAAGAGACCCAGTACTTC
size: -
length: 14
J: TRBJ2-5
D: -
V: TRBV6-1

CDR3: CASSLGGRVYGYTF
DNA: TGTGCCAGCAGCTTGGGGGGCAGGGTGTATGGCTACACCTTC
size: once
length: 14
J: TRBJ1-2
D: -
V: TRBV5-4

CDR3: CASSISLTNEKLFF
DNA: TGTGCCAGCAGTATTAGCCTAACGAATGAAAAACTGTTTTTT
size: -
length: 14
J: TRBJ1-4
D: -
V: TRBV14

CDR3: CASSVRGPGNEKLFF
DNA: TGTGCCAGTAGCGTCCGAGGACCGGGAAATGAAAAACTGTTTTTT
size: few
length: 15
J: TRBJ1-4
D: -
V: TRBV19

CDR3: CASSDQGGTDTQYF
DNA: TGTGCCAGCAGTGACCAGGGGGGCACAGATACGCAGTATTTT
size: -
length: 14
J: TRBJ2-3
D: TRBD1
V: TRBV6-4

CDR3: CASSVTGTGGIGELFF
DNA: TGTGCCAGCAGCGTTACCGGGACAGGGGGGATCGGGGAGCTGTTTTTT
size: -
length: 16
J: TRBJ2-2
D: TRBD1
V: TRBV9

CDR3: CASSMGQAFGNTIYF
DNA: TGTGCCAGTAGCATGGGACAGGCTTTTGGAAACACCATATATTTT
size: -
length: 15
J: TRBJ1-3
D: TRBD1
V: TRBV19

CDR3: CASRRAAGNTEAFF
DNA: TGCGCCAGCAGACGGGCGGCGGGGAACACTGAAGCTTTCTTT
size: -
length: 14
J: TRBJ1-1
D: -
V: TRBV5-1

CDR3: CASSPRGNYGYTF
DNA: TGTGCCAGCAGTCCCAGGGGCAACTATGGCTACACCTTC
size: few
length: 13
J: TRBJ1-2
D: -
V: TRBV27

CDR3: CASSYSWSQREQYF
DNA: TGTGCCAGCAGTTACAGCTGGTCACAAAGGGAGCAGTACTTC
size: -
length: 14
J: TRBJ2-5
D: -
V: TRBV6-5

CDR3: CAWGGQGDQPQHF
DNA: TGTGCCTGGGGGGGACAGGGAGATCAGCCCCAGCATTTT
size: -
length: 13
J: TRBJ1-5
D: TRBD1
V: TRBV30

CDR3: CASSSNRGGEKLFF
DNA: TGTGCCAGCAGCTCGAACAGGGGTGGCGAAAAACTGTTTTTT
size: -
length: 14
J: TRBJ1-4
D: TRBD1
V: TRBV5-4